The 10 T cell receptor beta chains in this list originate from one sample, sequenced in a study of T cell repertoires in cytomegalovirus infection. MiXCR, run by TCRdb on the reads, gives a single entry per CDR3 protein. The table has approximately 500,000 distinct CDR3 sequences, 16% seen once. The specimen sequenced was CD8+ T cells from PBMCs. These receptors were collected from a human donor in good health (CMV status not recorded). Some clones in this sample may be carry-over from other donors' samples.

This clonotype showed up just a few times. The chain recombines TRBV11-2 with TRBJ2-7, with 10 bases matching TRBD1. In germline, CDR1 is SGHAT, CDR2 FQNNGV. The CDR3 is made up of 18 amino acids. J was trimmed by 2 bases and V by 1 base; bases with no gene match: 11. The CDR3 coding sequence is TGTGCCAGCAGCTTAGTCGGTGGTCCGGGACAGGGGACCTACGAGCAGTACTTC. It translates to CASSLVGGPGQGTYEQYF.

This clonotype was seen at least ten times. The V gene is TRBV12-5, the J gene TRBJ1-1; D is perhaps TRBD1 (6 bases). Germline CDR1 LGHNT, CDR2 FRNRAP. V was pared by 2 bases and J by 4 bases, with 14 bases between. The CDR3 runs 15 residues. CDR3 protein: CASGLLRGPRTEAFF. The CDR3 bases are TGTGCTAGTGGTTTGCTCCGGGGGCCGCGCACTGAAGCTTTCTTT.

Remarks on this clonotype: A much larger clone differs by one base, so this may be a read error. The CDR3 does not close with the conserved phenylalanine or tryptophan, likely indicating a read error. This chain joins TRBV7-6 and TRBJ2-1; tentative D call: TRBD2 (5 bases). Germline assignment: CDR1 SGHVS and CDR2 FNYEAQ. With 3 bases removed from V and 1 base from J, the gap between germline ends came to 22 bases. The CDR3 sequence is 19 residues long. DNA for the CDR3: TGTGCCAGCAGCTTCGGTTCGGTTGGGCGGGCCCTGTCCTACAATGAGCAGTTCTTA. Amino acid sequence: CASSFGSVGRALSYNEQFL.

This clonotype was detected many times. The J gene is TRBJ1-5, the V gene TRBV5-5; D may be TRBD1 (5 bases). The CDR3 is 16 amino acids. V was cut by 3 bases and J by 0 bases, with 13 bases left in between. Germline V gives CDR1 SGHKS, CDR2 YYEKEE (reference sequence). The CDR3 nucleotides read TGTGCCAGCAGCTCAACGGGGGTCAATAGCAATCAGCCCCAGCATTTT. Translation: CASSSTGVNSNQPQHF.

This clonotype was recorded at least ten times. CDR3 bases: TGTGCCAGCAGTTACGGACCGGCAGCTGAAGCTTTCTTT. Its translation: CASSYGPAAEAFF. The chain combines TRBV6-6 with TRBJ1-1; the D is unclear. CDR3 length: 13 residues. CDR1 and CDR2 (germline): MNHNY, SVGAGI (reference sequence). Trimming removed 2 bases from V and 6 bases from J, with 10 bases in between.

This chain's CDR3 is CASSLERGGPYNEQFF. CDR3 nucleotide sequence: TGTGCCAGCAGCTTAGAGCGGGGGGGACCCTACAATGAGCAGTTCTTC. The chain uses TRBV7-8 and TRBJ2-1; 10 bases are shared with TRBD2. The V and J ends lost 1 base and 2 bases, in that order; junction bases with no gene match: 2. Germline values: CDR1 SGHVS, CDR2 FQNEAQ. The CDR3 totals 16 residues.

This clonotype was counted at least ten times. In DNA form, the CDR3 reads TGCGCCAGCAGCCAAGGTCAGGATGCCAAAAACATTCAGTACTTC. Its translation: CASSQGQDAKNIQYF. V is TRBV4-1 and J is TRBJ2-4, with D unclear. Germline V gene data show CDR1 as MGHRA and CDR2 as YSYEKL. There are 15 residues in the CDR3. V was trimmed by 1 base and J by 1 base, leaving 8 bases between them.

DNA for the CDR3: TGTGCCAGCAGCCAAGCAGGGGCGCACTATGGCTACACCTTC. It specifies CASSQAGAHYGYTF. The chain recombines TRBV14 with TRBJ1-2; weak D call: TRBD1 (6 bases). CDR1 and CDR2 from the germline V gene are SGHDN and FVKESK. The CDR3 extends over 14 amino acids. V was clipped by 1 base and J by 3 bases, with 9 bases between them.

The chain combines TRBV4-1 with TRBJ2-2, with D tentatively TRBD2 (6 bases). From germline, CDR1 is MGHRA and CDR2 YSYEKL. This CDR3 spans 18 amino acids. Trimming shortened V by 1 base and J by 4 bases, and 19 bases separated the two germline ends. CDR3 sequence: CASSQAEGRGSGTGELFF. CDR3 bases: TGCGCCAGCAGCCAAGCTGAGGGACGGGGGAGCGGCACCGGGGAGCTGTTTTTT.

Ten or more counts support this clonotype. The chain links TRBV11-2 to TRBJ1-5; 7 bases align to TRBD1. The CDR3 length is 18 residues. The junction had 9 bases not matched to a gene; V was cut back by 1 base and J by 0 bases. CDR1 and CDR2 from the germline V gene are SGHAT and FQNNGV. CDR3 loop: CASSLVGGQFVSNQPQHF. The CDR3, as DNA: TGTGCCAGCAGCTTAGTAGGGGGCCAATTCGTTAGCAATCAGCCCCAGCATTTT. Using reference TRBV11-2 and TRBJ1-5 for the parts outside the CDR3, the full variable domain is EAGVAQSPRYKIIEKRQSVAFWCNPISGHATLYWYQQILGQGPKLLIQFQNNGVVDDSQLPKDRFSAERLKGVDSTLKIQPAKLEDSAVYLCASSLVGGQFVSNQPQHFGDGTRLSIL.